A single sample is the source of the 24 T cell receptor beta chains below, sequenced in a study of cytotoxic CD8 clonotypes in ibrutinib-treated CLL. Clones were read by immunoSEQ multiplex PCR, and TCRdb kept only the in-frame ones, dropping some. The sample contains fewer than 400,000 clones, around 66% of which appear only once. The sample here was PBMCs, taken after 36 months of ibrutinib treatment. These receptors all stem from a human donor with chronic lymphocytic leukemia.

This clone came up once. This chain links TRBV27 with TRBJ2-6; 8 bases are shared with TRBD1. CDR3 length equals 16 residues. CDR1 MNHEY and CDR2 SMNVEV come from the germline V gene (reference sequence). V lost 3 bases and J lost 7; bases outside the gene matches: 8. The CDR3 DNA follows: TGTGCCAGCAGTTTTGGACAGGGTAGAACTGCCAACGTCCTGACTTTC. This gives the protein CASSFGQGRTANVLTF.

The CDR3 nucleotides read TGTGCCAGCAGACCACTAGACAGGGTGGCCTTCGAGCAGTACTTC. As protein: CASRPLDRVAFEQYF. The J gene is TRBJ2-7, the V gene TRBV6-1, with 7 bases aligning to TRBD1. Trimming removed 6 bases from V and 6 bases from J; junction bases left unmatched: 14. The CDR3 is 15 residues long. CDR1 and CDR2 from the germline V gene are MNHNS and SASEGT.

This chain links TRBV6-1 with TRBJ2-1; weak D call: TRBD1 (5 bases). The CDR3 consists of 15 residues. The germline V gene has CDR1 MNHNS and CDR2 SASEGT. V lost 3 bases and J lost 5, with 14 bases in between. CDR3 in amino acids: CASSEILGLNNEQFF. As DNA, the CDR3 is TGTGCCAGCAGTGAGATATTGGGGCTCAACAATGAGCAGTTCTTC.

This clone was recorded a few times. The sample has other DNA sequences that encode this CDR3 too. The chain uses TRBV5-1 and TRBJ2-5; D gene uncertain. CDR1 is SGHRS, CDR2 YFSETQ, per germline. Between the trimmed V and J ends, which lost 4 bases and 0 bases, there was a span of 4 bases. This CDR3 comprises 12 residues. CDR3 nucleotide sequence: TGCGCCAGCAGCCCAAACCAAGAGACCCAGTACTTC. It encodes CASSPNQETQYF.

J is TRBJ2-1 and V is TRBV7-9; TRBD2 matches 10 bases. The CDR3 contains 16 residues. V shed 5 bases and J 8 bases; nucleotides not matched to a gene: 12. Germline V lookup: CDR1 SEHNR, CDR2 FQNEAQ (reference sequence). DNA of the CDR3: TGTGCCAGCAGCCGGAATTCTCCCGGGACTAGCGATGAGCAGTTCTTC. Translated: CASSRNSPGTSDEQFF.

CDR3 sequence: CASSSGTSGRQYEQFF. The CDR3 nucleotides read TGTGCCAGCAGCTCCGGAACTAGCGGGAGACAGTATGAGCAGTTCTTC. J is TRBJ2-1 and V is TRBV11-3; 11 bases line up with TRBD2. The CDR3 totals 16 residues. Germline V CDR1 and CDR2: SGHNT, YENEEA. J gave up 8 bases and V 4 bases, and 10 bases lay outside the gene matches.

This clone was seen a few times. The chain combines TRBV7-8 with TRBJ1-2; D unresolved. The CDR3 sequence is 14 residues long. Trimming took off 1 base at V and 8 bases at J, with 14 bases between the two ends. CDR1 and CDR2 from the germline V gene are SGHVS and FQNEAQ. This CDR3 reads CASSLGGLSYGYTF. Written as DNA, the CDR3 is TGTGCCAGCAGCTTAGGAGGACTCAGTTACGGCTACACCTTC.

The V and J genes are TRBV27 and TRBJ2-5; unclear D gene. The V end lost 7 bases, the J end lost 5 bases, and 11 bases lay between the germline ends. The CDR3 is made up of 12 amino acids. The germline V gene encodes CDR1 MNHEY and CDR2 SMNVEV (reference sequence). In DNA, the CDR3 is TGTGCCAGCACCACCAAGCCGGAGACCCAGTACTTC. This translates into CASTTKPETQYF.

This chain connects TRBV27 to TRBJ2-5, with 11 bases fitting TRBD1. The CDR3 totals 15 residues. V lost 8 bases and J lost 4; bases outside the gene matches: 9. The germline gives CDR1 MNHEY, CDR2 SMNVEV (reference sequence). The CDR3 sequence is CASRTRDRGGETQYF. The CDR3 DNA sequence: TGTGCCAGCCGTACAAGGGACAGGGGGGGAGAGACCCAGTACTTC.

This rearrangement joins TRBV7-8 to TRBJ1-1; no reliable D call. Trimming shortened V by 1 base and J by 1 base, and 10 bases separated the two germline ends. CDR3 length equals 15 residues. Germline V gene lookup returns CDR1 SGHVS and CDR2 FQNEAQ. The CDR3, as DNA: TGTGCCAGCAGCTTAGTGGGGTCAGGGAACACTGAAGCTTTCTTT. Protein: CASSLVGSGNTEAFF.

This chain links TRBV5-4 with TRBJ1-2; D unclear. The CDR3 length is 12 residues. Germline loops: CDR1 SGHNT, CDR2 YYREEE (reference sequence). The V end lost 0 bases, the J end lost 12 bases, and 12 bases lay between the germline ends. This CDR3 is CASSLGSRLDTF. CDR3 nucleotides: TGTGCCAGCAGCTTGGGTTCCCGCTTGGACACCTTC.

This clone was seen a handful of times. The chain recombines TRBV7-6 with TRBJ2-2; no firm D call. The V end was cut by 4 bases, the J end by 13 bases, with 19 bases between. The length of the CDR3 is 14 residues. Germline CDR1 reads SGHVS; CDR2 reads FNYEAQ. CDR3 in DNA: TGTGCCAGCAGCTCAGTGTTAGGCCTCCCGGGGCTGTTTTTT. Encoded protein: CASSSVLGLPGLFF. The variable domain in full, completed from reference TRBV7-6 and TRBJ2-2, reads GAGVSQSPRYKVTKRGQDVALRCDPISGHVSLYWYRQALGQGPEFLTYFNYEAQQDKSGLPNDRFSAERPEGSISTLTIQRTEQRDSAMYRCASSSVLGLPGLFFGEGSRLTVL.

The genes are TRBV20-1 and TRBJ1-1; D is unclear. The germline CDR1 and CDR2 sequences are DFQATT and SNEGSKA (reference sequence). Trimming shortened V by 7 bases and J by 4 bases, and 10 bases separated the two germline ends. This CDR3 spans 11 amino acids. The CDR3 reads CSGEEGTEAFF. DNA for the CDR3: TGCAGTGGAGAGGAGGGCACTGAAGCTTTCTTT.

V is TRBV14 and J is TRBJ1-1; D is unclear. This CDR3 has 14 residues. Trimming removed 7 bases at V and 3 bases at J, with 15 bases between. The germline V gene has CDR1 SGHDN and CDR2 FVKESK. CDR3 DNA sequence: TGTGCCAGCACCCCAGACGGAATCGACACTGAAGCTTTCTTT. It translates to CASTPDGIDTEAFF.

V usage is TRBV4-3 and J usage is TRBJ2-3, with D unresolved. CDR3 size: 15 residues. With 0 bases removed from V and 2 bases from J, the gap between germline ends came to 9 bases. CDR1 and CDR2 from the germline V gene are LGHNA and YSLEER. The CDR3 sequence is CASSQEPRNTDTQYF. CDR3 DNA sequence: TGCGCCAGCAGCCAAGAGCCGCGGAACACAGATACGCAGTATTTT.

The chain couples TRBV29-1 to TRBJ2-1; TRBD1 might be the D (6 bases). The CDR3 is made up of 11 amino acids. Between the trimmed V and J ends, which lost 7 bases and 6 bases, there was a span of 10 bases. Germline V lookup: CDR1 SQVTM, CDR2 ANQGSEA. The CDR3 protein is CSGRTVNEQFF. The CDR3 DNA sequence: TGCAGCGGGCGGACAGTCAATGAGCAGTTCTTC.

V gene TRBV6-6 combines with J gene TRBJ1-1; no clear D. V was shortened by 2 bases and J by 1 base, with 8 bases between the two germline ends. Germline CDR1 reads MNHNY; CDR2 reads SVGAGI (reference sequence). The CDR3 is 14 residues long. The CDR3 coding sequence is TGTGCCAGCAGTTACCTACAGTCGAACACTGAAGCTTTCTTT. Protein: CASSYLQSNTEAFF.

The V call is TRBV9, the J call TRBJ2-7, with 12 bases matching TRBD1. Germline V gene sequence: CDR1 SGDLS, CDR2 YYNGEE. V was pared by 5 bases and J by 3 bases, with 9 bases of the junction left unmatched. There are 16 residues in the CDR3. The CDR3, as DNA: TGTGCCAGCAGTAGGGGCCGGGACAGGGGGCTCTACGAGCAGTACTTC. Translating gives CASSRGRDRGLYEQYF.

V usage is TRBV6-1 and J usage is TRBJ1-5; 7 bases align to TRBD1. This CDR3 is built from 19 residues. The trim removed 2 bases at V and 4 bases at J, leaving 17 bases unmatched. Germline values: CDR1 MNHNS, CDR2 SASEGT. The CDR3 coding sequence is TGTGCCAGCAGTGAAAAAGTCAGGGGGATGGTCCAGGCGAATCAGCCCCAGCATTTT. Protein sequence: CASSEKVRGMVQANQPQHF.

This clone turned up a few times. This chain joins TRBV6-5 and TRBJ2-3; TRBD1 is a possible D gene (6 bases). Germline loops: CDR1 MNHEY, CDR2 SVGAGI. V was clipped by 2 bases and J by 0 bases, with 12 bases between them. The CDR3 runs to 16 residues. As DNA, the CDR3 is TGTGCCAGCAGTTACAGGAGGACAGCTAGCACAGATACGCAGTATTTT. Translating gives CASSYRRTASTDTQYF.

The V and J genes are TRBV4-1 and TRBJ2-7, with D possibly TRBD2 on 5 matching bases. This CDR3 region has 14 residues. Between the trimmed V and J ends, which lost 4 bases and 7 bases, there was a span of 17 bases. Germline V gene data show CDR1 as MGHRA and CDR2 as YSYEKL. CDR3 loop: CASSPQRGPWEQYF. CDR3 nucleotide sequence: TGCGCCAGCAGCCCACAGCGCGGGCCCTGGGAGCAGTACTTC.

The chain carries TRBV5-1 and TRBJ1-2; 11 positions agree with TRBD1. In germline, CDR1 is SGHRS, CDR2 YFSETQ. CDR3 length: 16 residues. V gave up 4 bases and J gave up 2 bases; unmatched junction bases: 7. Here the CDR3 reads CASSLRGQGANYGYTF. The CDR3 region has the DNA TGCGCCAGCAGCCTTCGCGGACAGGGGGCGAACTATGGCTACACCTTC.

The J gene is TRBJ1-1, the V gene TRBV9; D is possibly TRBD1 (5 bases). CDR3 length: 14 residues. The ends were cut back, 4 bases at V and 1 base at J, with 11 bases in the middle. The germline gives CDR1 SGDLS, CDR2 YYNGEE. In nucleotides, the CDR3 is TGTGCCAGCAGCCAGGGATTTGGGAACACTGAAGCTTTCTTT. It specifies CASSQGFGNTEAFF. Full variable domain (rest looked up from reference TRBV9 and TRBJ1-1): DSGVTQTPKHLITATGQRVTLRCSPRSGDLSVYWYQQSLDQGLQFLIQYYNGEERAKGNILERFSAQQFPDLHSELNLSSLELGDSALYFCASSQGFGNTEAFFGQGTRLTVV.

Only one count was recorded for this clone. The rearrangement joins TRBV4-1 to TRBJ1-2, with 7 bases aligning to TRBD1. CDR1 and CDR2 (germline): MGHRA, YSYEKL. With 1 base clipped from V and 3 bases from J, the junction kept 2 bases outside the gene matches. The CDR3 runs to 14 residues. DNA of the CDR3: TGCGCCAGCAGCCAAGTCGGGACAGACTATGGCTACACCTTC. This sequence encodes CASSQVGTDYGYTF.